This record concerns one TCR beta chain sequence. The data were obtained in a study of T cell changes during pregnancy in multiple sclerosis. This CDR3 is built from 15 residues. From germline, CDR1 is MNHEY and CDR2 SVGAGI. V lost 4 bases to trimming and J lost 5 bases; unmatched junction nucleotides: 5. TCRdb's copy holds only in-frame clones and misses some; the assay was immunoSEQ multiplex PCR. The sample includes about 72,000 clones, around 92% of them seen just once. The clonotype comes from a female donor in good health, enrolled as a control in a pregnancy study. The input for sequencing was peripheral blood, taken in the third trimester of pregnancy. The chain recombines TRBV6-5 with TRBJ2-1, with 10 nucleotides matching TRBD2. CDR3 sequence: CASSFQREGNNEQFF. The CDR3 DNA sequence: TGTGCCAGCAGTTTCCAGCGGGAGGGAAACAATGAGCAGTTCTTC.